Below, 25 T cell receptor beta chains from the same sample are listed, as sequenced in a study of cytotoxic CD8 clonotypes in ibrutinib-treated CLL. The repertoire was sequenced with immunoSEQ multiplex PCR; TCRdb's copy has only in-frame clones and lacks some. The sample includes about 140,000 clones, 60% to 85% seen only once; the top ten take around a quarter. The starting material was PBMCs, obtained after 12 months of ibrutinib treatment. The receptors here all came from a human donor with chronic lymphocytic leukemia.

This chain connects TRBV28 to TRBJ2-4; D unclear. Germline CDR1 MDHEN, CDR2 SYDVKM. The CDR3 loop spans 11 amino acids. The ends were cut back, 2 bases at V and 10 bases at J, with 6 bases in the middle. The DNA for the CDR3 is TGTGCCAGCAGTTTAACGGTAATTCAGTACTTC. This encodes CASSLTVIQYF.

The rearrangement links TRBV7-2 to TRBJ2-7, with a weak D call TRBD2 (5 bases). This CDR3 is built from 15 residues. The V end was cut by 1 base, the J end by 4 bases, with 14 bases between. Germline CDR1 is SGHTA and CDR2 is FQGNSA. The CDR3 DNA is TGTGCCAGCAGCTTAGTGGGAGCAGGAATTTACGAGCAGTACTTC. The encoded protein is CASSLVGAGIYEQYF.

The chain has TRBV6-5 and TRBJ1-5; D is perhaps TRBD1 (6 bases). CDR1 and CDR2 (germline): MNHEY, SVGAGI. CDR3 length equals 13 residues. Between the trimmed V and J ends, which lost 2 bases and 5 bases, there was a span of 7 bases. CDR3 sequence (DNA): TGTGCCAGCAGTTACCAGGGGCATCAGCCCCAGCATTTT. Translation: CASSYQGHQPQHF.

This clone has just one count. The chain uses TRBV4-3 and TRBJ1-4; a weak D match, TRBD1 (5 bases). This CDR3 is built from 17 residues. Per the germline V gene, CDR1 is LGHNA and CDR2 is YSLEER. Trimming cost V 1 base and J 0 bases, with 12 bases left between them. The chain's CDR3 is CASSQALAQATNEKLFF. In DNA, the CDR3 is TGCGCCAGCAGCCAAGCCCTAGCACAGGCAACTAATGAAAAACTGTTTTTT.

The chain joins TRBV10-3 to TRBJ2-1, with TRBD2 identical over 7 bases. The CDR3 extends over 15 amino acids. Per germline, CDR1 ENHRY and CDR2 SYGVKD. V was clipped by 4 bases and J by 7 bases; unmatched bases: 10. The CDR3 DNA reads as TGTGCCATCAGTGGAGGGGCGGGAGTGTCTAATGAGCAGTTCTTC. Its translation is CAISGGAGVSNEQFF.

The chain is built from TRBV9 and TRBJ1-1; possible D gene TRBD1, 6 bases. CDR1 SGDLS and CDR2 YYNGEE come from the germline V gene. The germline V and J ends were trimmed by 0 bases and 11 bases, with 14 bases remaining between them. The CDR3 contains 13 residues. CDR3 sequence reads: CASSVDLQGRAFF. The DNA for the CDR3 is TGTGCCAGCAGCGTAGACTTACAGGGCCGCGCTTTCTTT.

The V and J genes are TRBV28 and TRBJ2-7; 7 bases are a match to TRBD1. The germline gives CDR1 MDHEN, CDR2 SYDVKM. V was pared by 6 bases and J by 3 bases, with 11 bases of the junction left unmatched. This CDR3 is 15 amino acids long. CDR3 DNA: TGTGCCAGCAGCTGGACAGGCCGCCTTGGCTACGAGCAGTACTTC. Translating gives CASSWTGRLGYEQYF.

This clone came up a few times. J is TRBJ1-5 and V is TRBV5-1, with no clear D. Germline V gene data show CDR1 as SGHRS and CDR2 as YFSETQ. The CDR3 has 15 residues. Trimming took 0 bases from V and 2 from J, leaving 9 bases between them. CDR3 amino acids: CASSLAGFGNQPQHF. CDR3 bases: TGCGCCAGCAGCTTGGCGGGATTCGGCAATCAGCCCCAGCATTTT.

The chain links TRBV30 to TRBJ1-5, with TRBD1 as a possible D gene (6 bases). V lost 0 bases and J 8 bases, leaving 11 bases between the germline ends. Germline CDR1 reads GTSNPN; CDR2 reads SVGIG (reference sequence). The CDR3 loop spans 13 amino acids. The CDR3 DNA sequence: TGTGCCTGGAGTGTAGGGGGGGTCAAGCCCCAGCATTTT. This sequence encodes CAWSVGGVKPQHF.

The chain combines TRBV25-1 with TRBJ2-3; a possible D gene is TRBD2 (6 bases). CDR3 length equals 16 residues. Germline V CDR1 and CDR2: MGHDK, SYGVNS. Trimming took 4 bases from V and 2 from J, leaving 16 bases between them. CDR3 residues: CASSGLRGTYTDTQYF. The CDR3 DNA reads TGTGCCAGCAGTGGCCTGCGGGGAACCTACACAGATACGCAGTATTTT.

The chain is built from TRBV10-3 and TRBJ2-3, with TRBD1 matching 8 bases. V lost 3 bases to trimming and J lost 3 bases; unmatched junction nucleotides: 8. Germline V gene sequence: CDR1 ENHRY, CDR2 SYGVKD. This CDR3 spans 16 amino acids. Here the CDR3 reads CAISDPRTGLTDTQYF. In DNA form, the CDR3 reads TGTGCCATCAGTGACCCCCGGACAGGGTTGACAGATACGCAGTATTTT.

This chain connects TRBV19 to TRBJ2-7; possible D gene TRBD1, 7 bases. This CDR3 region has 13 residues. Germline V CDR1 and CDR2: LNHDA, SQIVND (reference sequence). V lost 11 bases, J lost 0 bases, and 14 bases lay in between. CDR3 nucleotides: TGTGCCCGGGAGACAGGGAGCTCCTACGAGCAGTACTTC. Protein sequence: CARETGSSYEQYF.

J is TRBJ2-7 and V is TRBV27, with 7 bases matching TRBD2. The junction had 10 bases not matched to a gene; V was cut back by 8 bases and J by 0 bases. CDR1 and CDR2 from the germline V gene are MNHEY and SMNVEV (reference sequence). This CDR3 has 15 amino acids. CDR3 in DNA: TGTGCCAGCTCGATTGCGGGAGACCCCTCCTACGAGCAGTACTTC. Its translation is CASSIAGDPSYEQYF.

This chain connects TRBV4-1 to TRBJ2-3; 7 bases line up with TRBD2. The V gene end was trimmed by 1 base and the J gene end by 8 bases; junction bases not matched to a gene: 6. The CDR3 contains 14 residues. Germline CDR1 is MGHRA and CDR2 is YSYEKL. In DNA form, the CDR3 reads TGCGCCAGCAGCCAAGGGCTCGGCGGGGGTACGCAGTATTTT. This gives the protein CASSQGLGGGTQYF.

This clone was observed a few times. V usage is TRBV13 and J usage is TRBJ2-4; D is ambiguous. The germline CDR1 and CDR2 sequences are PRHDT and FYEKMQ (reference sequence). Trimming left V 3 bases short and J 1 base short, with 7 bases between. This CDR3 spans 14 amino acids. The CDR3 spells CASSLVGAKNIQYF. The CDR3 DNA follows: TGTGCCAGCAGCTTGGTCGGGGCCAAAAACATTCAGTACTTC.

This clone has ten or more counts. The sample contains more than one DNA sequence encoding this CDR3. The CDR3 loop is CASSGGLAGDTQYF. The CDR3 DNA reads TGTGCCAGCAGCGGTGGACTAGCGGGGGATACGCAGTATTTT. The chain is built from TRBV5-4 and TRBJ2-3, with TRBD2 matching 12 bases. Per germline, CDR1 SGHNT and CDR2 YYREEE (reference sequence). CDR3 length equals 14 residues. V lost 4 bases to trimming and J lost 6 bases; unmatched junction nucleotides: 3.

The chain is built from TRBV5-1 and TRBJ1-4, with D uncertain. The germline V gene encodes CDR1 SGHRS and CDR2 YFSETQ. The V and J ends lost 2 bases and 3 bases respectively, with 14 bases between them. This CDR3 has 16 residues. DNA of the CDR3: TGCGCCAGCAGCTTAATCGTGCAGAGCCCTAATGAAAAACTGTTTTTT. It encodes CASSLIVQSPNEKLFF.

This clone was counted a few times. The gene calls are TRBV9 and TRBJ1-2; TRBD1 matches at 9 bases. V lost 3 bases and J lost 3; bases outside the gene matches: 6. This CDR3 region has 15 residues. CDR1 is SGDLS, CDR2 YYNGEE, per germline. CDR3 residues: CASSDGTGPDYGYTF. CDR3 nucleotide sequence: TGTGCCAGCAGCGATGGGACAGGGCCGGACTATGGCTACACCTTC.

The table lists this clone with a count of one. CDR3 region: CASSPGLAPSMQYF. CDR3 sequence (DNA): TGTGCCAGCAGCCCGGGACTAGCCCCCAGTATGCAGTACTTC. The chain is built from TRBV6-5 and TRBJ2-7, with TRBD2 matching 9 bases. CDR1 is MNHEY, CDR2 SVGAGI, per germline. V gave up 6 bases and J gave up 9 bases; unmatched junction bases: 12. The CDR3 has 14 residues.

The gene calls are TRBV28 and TRBJ1-3, with 8 bases aligning to TRBD1. The CDR3 is 17 residues long. Trimming cost V 4 bases and J 0 bases; bases outside gene matches: 8. The germline CDR1 and CDR2 sequences are MDHEN and SYDVKM. CDR3 in DNA: TGTGCCAGCAGTTCTCCACGAACAGGGGGCTCTGGAAACACCATATATTTT. Amino acid sequence: CASSSPRTGGSGNTIYF.

The V and J genes are TRBV5-6 and TRBJ2-3; 11 nucleotides match TRBD2. Germline CDR1 and CDR2: SGHDT and YYEEEE. The V and J ends lost 4 bases and 1 base, in that order; junction bases with no gene match: 2. This CDR3 comprises 15 residues. CDR3 loop: CASSRGLAGTDTQYF. The CDR3, as DNA: TGTGCCAGCAGCCGGGGACTAGCGGGCACAGATACGCAGTATTTT. Full variable domain (missing parts from reference TRBV5-6 and TRBJ2-3): DAGVTQSPTHLIKTRGQQVTLRCSPKSGHDTVSWYQQALGQGPQFIFQYYEEEERQRGNFPDRFSGHQFPNYSSELNVNALLLGDSALYLCASSRGLAGTDTQYFGPGTRLTVL.

J is TRBJ2-5 and V is TRBV10-3, with 12 bases that match TRBD2. Germline CDR1 reads ENHRY; CDR2 reads SYGVKD. J gave up 5 bases and V 11 bases, and 9 bases lay outside the gene matches. The length of the CDR3 is 14 residues. The CDR3 is CAARPSGGAETQYF. The CDR3 nucleotides are TGTGCCGCGAGGCCTAGCGGGGGGGCGGAGACCCAGTACTTC.

The chain recombines TRBV2 with TRBJ1-4, with TRBD1 matching over 7 bases. CDR3 length: 14 residues. Germline V gives CDR1 SNHLY, CDR2 FYNNEI. Trimming took 6 bases from V and 7 from J; bases not matched to a gene: 8. This CDR3 reads CASSETGLSEKLFF. Written as DNA, the CDR3 is TGTGCCAGCAGCGAGACAGGGTTGAGTGAAAAACTGTTTTTT.

This sequence joins TRBV18 and TRBJ2-7, with D perhaps given as TRBD1 or TRBD2 (6 bases each). Between the trimmed V and J ends, which lost 3 bases and 5 bases, there was a span of 23 bases. Germline loops: CDR1 KGHSH, CDR2 LQKENI. CDR3 length: 17 residues. CDR3 DNA: TGTGCCAGCTCACCCTCCTGGGACAATCCCCGGGGGAACGAGCAGTACTTC. It translates to CASSPSWDNPRGNEQYF.

The chain uses TRBV6-5 and TRBJ1-5, with D unclear. This CDR3 is built from 13 residues. CDR1 is MNHEY, CDR2 SVGAGI, per germline. The V and J ends lost 5 bases and 9 bases respectively, with 14 bases between them. CDR3 in amino acids: CASSPSTSRPQHF. The CDR3 bases are TGTGCCAGCAGTCCGAGCACCAGTCGGCCCCAGCATTTT.